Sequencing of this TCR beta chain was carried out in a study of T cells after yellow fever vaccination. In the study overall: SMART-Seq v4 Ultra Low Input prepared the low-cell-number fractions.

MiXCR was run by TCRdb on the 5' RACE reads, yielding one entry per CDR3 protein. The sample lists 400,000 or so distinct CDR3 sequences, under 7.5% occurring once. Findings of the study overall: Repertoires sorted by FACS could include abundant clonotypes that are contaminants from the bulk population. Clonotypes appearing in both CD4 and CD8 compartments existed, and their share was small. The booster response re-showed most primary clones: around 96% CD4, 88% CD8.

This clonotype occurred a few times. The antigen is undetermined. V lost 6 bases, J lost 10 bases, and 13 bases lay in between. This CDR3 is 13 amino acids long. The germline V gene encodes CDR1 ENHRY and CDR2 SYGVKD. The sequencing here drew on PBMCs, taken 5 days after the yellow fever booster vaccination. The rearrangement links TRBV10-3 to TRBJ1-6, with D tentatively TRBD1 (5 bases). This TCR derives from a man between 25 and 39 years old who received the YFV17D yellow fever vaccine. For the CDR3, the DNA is TGTGCCATCAGCTGGGGACCGCAGTCACCCCTCCACTTT. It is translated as CAISWGPQSPLHF.